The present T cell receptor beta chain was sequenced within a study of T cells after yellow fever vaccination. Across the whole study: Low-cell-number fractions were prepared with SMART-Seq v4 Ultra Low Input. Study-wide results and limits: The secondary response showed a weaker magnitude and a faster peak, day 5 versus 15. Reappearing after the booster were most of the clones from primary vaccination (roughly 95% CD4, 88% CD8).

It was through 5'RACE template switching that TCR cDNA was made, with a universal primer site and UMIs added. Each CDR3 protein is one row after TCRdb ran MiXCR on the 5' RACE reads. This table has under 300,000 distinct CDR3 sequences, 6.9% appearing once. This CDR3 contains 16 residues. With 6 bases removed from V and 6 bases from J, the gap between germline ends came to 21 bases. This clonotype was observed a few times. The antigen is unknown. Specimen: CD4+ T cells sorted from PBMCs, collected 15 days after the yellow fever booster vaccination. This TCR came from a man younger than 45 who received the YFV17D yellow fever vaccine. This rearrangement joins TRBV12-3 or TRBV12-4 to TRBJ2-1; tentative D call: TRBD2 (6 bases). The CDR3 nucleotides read TGTGCCAGCAGGGAATCCGGGACTGCTAAAACCAATGAGCAGTTCTTC. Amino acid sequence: CASRESGTAKTNEQFF.